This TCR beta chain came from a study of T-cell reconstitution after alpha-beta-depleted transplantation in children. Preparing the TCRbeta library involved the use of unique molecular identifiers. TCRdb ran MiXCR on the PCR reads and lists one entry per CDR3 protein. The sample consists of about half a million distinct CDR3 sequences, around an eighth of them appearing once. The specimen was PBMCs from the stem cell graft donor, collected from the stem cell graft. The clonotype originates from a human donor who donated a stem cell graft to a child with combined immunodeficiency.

CDR3 nucleotide sequence: TGCAGTGCTAGCGCCCCGGGGAGGTACAATGAGCAGTTCTTC. Its translation: CSASAPGRYNEQFF. J is TRBJ2-1 and V is TRBV20-1, with D tentatively TRBD2 (6 bases). The CDR3 has 14 amino acids. Germline V gene lookup returns CDR1 DFQATT and CDR2 SNEGSKA (reference sequence). The germline V and J ends were trimmed by 3 bases and 4 bases, with 13 bases remaining between them.